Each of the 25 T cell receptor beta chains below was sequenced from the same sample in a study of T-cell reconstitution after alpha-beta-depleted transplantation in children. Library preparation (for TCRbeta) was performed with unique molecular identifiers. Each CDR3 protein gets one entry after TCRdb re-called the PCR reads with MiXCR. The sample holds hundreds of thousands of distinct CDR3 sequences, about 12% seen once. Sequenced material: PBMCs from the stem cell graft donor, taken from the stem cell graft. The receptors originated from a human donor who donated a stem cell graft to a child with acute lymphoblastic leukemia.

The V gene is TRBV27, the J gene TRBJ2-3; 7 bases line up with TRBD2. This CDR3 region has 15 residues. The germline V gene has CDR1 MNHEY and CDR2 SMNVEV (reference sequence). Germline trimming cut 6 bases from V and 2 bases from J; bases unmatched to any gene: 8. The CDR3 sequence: CASRGRGVLTDTQYF. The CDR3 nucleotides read TGTGCCAGCAGGGGCCGGGGGGTACTCACAGATACGCAGTATTTT.

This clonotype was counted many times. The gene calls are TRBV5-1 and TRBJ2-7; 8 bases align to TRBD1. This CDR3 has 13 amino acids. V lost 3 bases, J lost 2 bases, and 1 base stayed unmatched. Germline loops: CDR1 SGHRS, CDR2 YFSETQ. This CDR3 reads CASSSTGAYEQYF. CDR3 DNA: TGCGCCAGCAGCTCGACAGGGGCCTACGAGCAGTACTTC. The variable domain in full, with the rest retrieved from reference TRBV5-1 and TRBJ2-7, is KAGVTQTPRYLIKTRGQQVTLSCSPISGHRSVSWYQQTPGQGLQFLFEYFSETQRNKGNFPGRFSGRQFSNSRSEMNVSTLELGDSALYLCASSSTGAYEQYFGPGTRLTVT.

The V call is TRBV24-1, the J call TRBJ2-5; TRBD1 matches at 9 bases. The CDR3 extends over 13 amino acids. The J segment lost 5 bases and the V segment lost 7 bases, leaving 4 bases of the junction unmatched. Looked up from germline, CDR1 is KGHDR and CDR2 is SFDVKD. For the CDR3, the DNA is TGTGCCACCAGCCTCGACAGGGGGGAGACCCAGTACTTC. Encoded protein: CATSLDRGETQYF.

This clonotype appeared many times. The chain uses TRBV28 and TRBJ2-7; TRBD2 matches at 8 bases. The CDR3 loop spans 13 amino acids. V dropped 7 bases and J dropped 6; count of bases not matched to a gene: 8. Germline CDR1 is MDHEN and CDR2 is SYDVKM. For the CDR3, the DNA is TGTGCCAGCATAGAAAGCGGGAGTTCCGAGCAGTACTTC. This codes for CASIESGSSEQYF. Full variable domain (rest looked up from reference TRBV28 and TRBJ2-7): DVKVTQSSRYLVKRTGEKVFLECVQDMDHENMFWYRQDPGLGLRLIYFSYDVKMKEKGDIPEGYSVSREKKERFSLILESASTNQTSMYLCASIESGSSEQYFGPGTRLTVT.

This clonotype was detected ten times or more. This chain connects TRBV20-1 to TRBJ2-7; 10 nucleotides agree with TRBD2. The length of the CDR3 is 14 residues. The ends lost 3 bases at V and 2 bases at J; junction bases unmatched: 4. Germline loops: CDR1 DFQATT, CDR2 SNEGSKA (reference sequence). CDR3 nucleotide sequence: TGCAGTGCTAGCGGTCTAGCGGGGGCCTACGAGCAGTACTTC. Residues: CSASGLAGAYEQYF.

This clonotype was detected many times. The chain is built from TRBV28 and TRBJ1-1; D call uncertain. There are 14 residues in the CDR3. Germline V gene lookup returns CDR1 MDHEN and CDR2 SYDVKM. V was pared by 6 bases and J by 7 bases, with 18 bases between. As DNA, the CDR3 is TGTGCCAGCAGCCTAACCAGGCCATCTGGTGAAGCTTTCTTT. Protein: CASSLTRPSGEAFF.

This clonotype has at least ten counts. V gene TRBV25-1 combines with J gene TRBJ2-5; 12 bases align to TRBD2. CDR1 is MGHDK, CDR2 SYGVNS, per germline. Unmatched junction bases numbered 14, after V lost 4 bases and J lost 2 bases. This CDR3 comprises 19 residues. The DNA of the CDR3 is TGTGCCAGCAGTGGAGGGCCTAGCGGGGGGGCCCTGTTACAAGAGACCCAGTACTTC. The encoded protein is CASSGGPSGGALLQETQYF.

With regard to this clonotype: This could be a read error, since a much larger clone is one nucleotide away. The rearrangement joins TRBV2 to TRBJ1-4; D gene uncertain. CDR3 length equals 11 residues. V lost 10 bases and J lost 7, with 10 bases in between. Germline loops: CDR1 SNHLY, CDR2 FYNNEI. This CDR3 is CANHGSEKLFF. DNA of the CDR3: TGTGCCAACCACGGATCTGAAAAACTGTTTTTT.

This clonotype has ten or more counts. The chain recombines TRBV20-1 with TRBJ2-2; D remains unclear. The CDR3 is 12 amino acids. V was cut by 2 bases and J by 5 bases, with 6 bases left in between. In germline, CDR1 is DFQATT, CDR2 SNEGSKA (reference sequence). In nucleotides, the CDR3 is TGCAGTGCTAGACAGTTAACCGGGGAGCTGTTTTTT. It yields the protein CSARQLTGELFF.

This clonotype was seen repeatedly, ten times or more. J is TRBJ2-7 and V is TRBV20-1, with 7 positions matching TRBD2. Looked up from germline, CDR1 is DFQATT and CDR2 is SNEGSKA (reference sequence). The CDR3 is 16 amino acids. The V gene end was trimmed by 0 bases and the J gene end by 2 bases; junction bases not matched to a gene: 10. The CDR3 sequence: CSARDLREGIPYEQYF. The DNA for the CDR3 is TGCAGTGCTAGAGATCTAAGGGAGGGCATACCCTACGAGCAGTACTTC.

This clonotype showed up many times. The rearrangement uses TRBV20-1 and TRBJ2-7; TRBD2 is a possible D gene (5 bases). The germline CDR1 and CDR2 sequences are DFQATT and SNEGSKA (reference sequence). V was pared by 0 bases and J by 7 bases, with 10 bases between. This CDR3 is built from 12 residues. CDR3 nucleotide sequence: TGCAGTGCTAGAGACGGGGTGGAGGAGCAGTACTTC. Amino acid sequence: CSARDGVEEQYF.

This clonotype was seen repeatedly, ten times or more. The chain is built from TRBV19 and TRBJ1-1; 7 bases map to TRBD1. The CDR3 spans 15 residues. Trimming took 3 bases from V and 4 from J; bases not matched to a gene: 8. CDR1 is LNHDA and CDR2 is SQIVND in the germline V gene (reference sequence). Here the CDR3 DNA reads TGTGCCAGTAGTATCGACAGGGTCGGTAGCACTGAAGCTTTCTTT. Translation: CASSIDRVGSTEAFF.

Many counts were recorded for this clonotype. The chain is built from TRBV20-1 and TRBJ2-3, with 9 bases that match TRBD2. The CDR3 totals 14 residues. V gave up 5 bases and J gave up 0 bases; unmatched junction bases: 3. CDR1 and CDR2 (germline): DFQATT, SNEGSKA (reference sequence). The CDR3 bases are TGCAGTGCTCCGACTAGCGGAAGCACAGATACGCAGTATTTT. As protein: CSAPTSGSTDTQYF.

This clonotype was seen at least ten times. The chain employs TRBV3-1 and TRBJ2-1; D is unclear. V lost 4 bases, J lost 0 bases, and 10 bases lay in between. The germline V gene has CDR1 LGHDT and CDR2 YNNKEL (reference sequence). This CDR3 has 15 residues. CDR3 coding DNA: TGTGCCAGCAGCCTAGTACGTAGCTCCTACAATGAGCAGTTCTTC. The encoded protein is CASSLVRSSYNEQFF.

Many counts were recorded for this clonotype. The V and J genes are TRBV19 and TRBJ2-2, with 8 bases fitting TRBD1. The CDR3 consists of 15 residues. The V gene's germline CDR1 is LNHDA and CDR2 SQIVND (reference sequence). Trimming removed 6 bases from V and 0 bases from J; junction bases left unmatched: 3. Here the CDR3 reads CASRMTGANTGELFF. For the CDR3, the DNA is TGTGCCAGTAGGATGACAGGGGCGAACACCGGGGAGCTGTTTTTT.

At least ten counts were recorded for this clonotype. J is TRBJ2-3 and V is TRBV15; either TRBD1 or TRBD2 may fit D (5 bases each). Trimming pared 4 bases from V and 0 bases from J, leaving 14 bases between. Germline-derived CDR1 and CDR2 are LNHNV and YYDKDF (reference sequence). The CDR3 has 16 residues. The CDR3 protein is CATSTTPGPSTDTQYF. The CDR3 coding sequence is TGTGCCACCAGCACGACGCCGGGACCAAGCACAGATACGCAGTATTTT.

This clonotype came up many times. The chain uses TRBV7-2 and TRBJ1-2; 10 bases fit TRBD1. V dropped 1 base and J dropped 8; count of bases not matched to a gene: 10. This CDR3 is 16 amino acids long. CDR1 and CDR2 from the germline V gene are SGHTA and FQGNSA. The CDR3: CASSLGGTGTGAGYTF. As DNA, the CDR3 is TGTGCCAGCAGCTTAGGGGGTACCGGGACAGGGGCGGGCTACACCTTC.

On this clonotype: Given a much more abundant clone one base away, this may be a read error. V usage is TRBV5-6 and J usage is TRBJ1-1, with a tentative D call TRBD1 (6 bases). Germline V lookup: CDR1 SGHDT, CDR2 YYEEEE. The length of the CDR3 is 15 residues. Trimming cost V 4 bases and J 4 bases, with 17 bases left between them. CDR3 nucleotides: TGTGCCAGCAGCCCTGCAGGGGATGTGGGCACTGAAGCTTTCTTT. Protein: CASSPAGDVGTEAFF.

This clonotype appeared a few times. CDR3 in DNA: TGTGCCAGCAGTCTCATAGACAGGGTTCGCGAGACCCAGTACTTC. Amino acid sequence: CASSLIDRVRETQYF. V and J are TRBV28 and TRBJ2-5; 7 bases fit TRBD1. The germline CDR1 and CDR2 sequences are MDHEN and SYDVKM. The CDR3 sequence is 15 residues long. V lost 5 bases to trimming and J lost 5 bases; unmatched junction nucleotides: 11. The full variable domain, completed using reference TRBV28 and TRBJ2-5, is DVKVTQSSRYLVKRTGEKVFLECVQDMDHENMFWYRQDPGLGLRLIYFSYDVKMKEKGDIPEGYSVSREKKERFSLILESASTNQTSMYLCASSLIDRVRETQYFGPGTRLLVL.

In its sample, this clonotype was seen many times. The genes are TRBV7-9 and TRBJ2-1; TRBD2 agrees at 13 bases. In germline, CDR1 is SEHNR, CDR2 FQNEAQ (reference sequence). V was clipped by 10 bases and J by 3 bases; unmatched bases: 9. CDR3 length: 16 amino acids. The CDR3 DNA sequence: TGTGCCACCACTAGCGGGGGGGCTCCCTACTACAATGAGCAGTTCTTC. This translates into CATTSGGAPYYNEQFF.

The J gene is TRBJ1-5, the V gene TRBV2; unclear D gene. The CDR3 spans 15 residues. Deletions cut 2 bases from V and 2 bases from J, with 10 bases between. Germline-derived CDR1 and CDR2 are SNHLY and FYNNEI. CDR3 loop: CASSETGYGNQPQHF. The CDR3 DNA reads TGTGCCAGCAGTGAAACCGGGTATGGCAATCAGCCCCAGCATTTT.

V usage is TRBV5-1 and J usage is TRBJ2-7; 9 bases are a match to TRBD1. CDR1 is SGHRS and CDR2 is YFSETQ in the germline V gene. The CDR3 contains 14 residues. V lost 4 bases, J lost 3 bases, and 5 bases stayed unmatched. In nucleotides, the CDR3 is TGCGCCAGCAGCCGGGACAGGGATCGCTACGAGCAGTACTTC. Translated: CASSRDRDRYEQYF.

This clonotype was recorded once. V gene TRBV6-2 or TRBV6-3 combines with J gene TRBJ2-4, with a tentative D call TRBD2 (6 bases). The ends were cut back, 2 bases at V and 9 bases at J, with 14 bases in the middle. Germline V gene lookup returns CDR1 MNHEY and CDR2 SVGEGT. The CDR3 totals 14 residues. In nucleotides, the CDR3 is TGTGCCAGCAGTTACCGCCAGATGGAGGGCATTCAGTACTTC. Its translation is CASSYRQMEGIQYF.

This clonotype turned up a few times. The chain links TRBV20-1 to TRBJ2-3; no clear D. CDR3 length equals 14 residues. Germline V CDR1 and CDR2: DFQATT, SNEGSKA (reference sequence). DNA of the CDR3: TGCAGCACAGACGACCCGAAAAGCACAGATACGCAGTATTTT. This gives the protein CSTDDPKSTDTQYF.

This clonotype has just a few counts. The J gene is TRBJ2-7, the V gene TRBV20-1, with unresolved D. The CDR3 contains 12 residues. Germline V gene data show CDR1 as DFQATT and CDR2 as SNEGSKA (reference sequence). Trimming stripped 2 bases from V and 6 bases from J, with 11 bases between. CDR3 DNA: TGCAGTGCTAGACGCTTTTTGTCCGAGCAGTACTTC. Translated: CSARRFLSEQYF.